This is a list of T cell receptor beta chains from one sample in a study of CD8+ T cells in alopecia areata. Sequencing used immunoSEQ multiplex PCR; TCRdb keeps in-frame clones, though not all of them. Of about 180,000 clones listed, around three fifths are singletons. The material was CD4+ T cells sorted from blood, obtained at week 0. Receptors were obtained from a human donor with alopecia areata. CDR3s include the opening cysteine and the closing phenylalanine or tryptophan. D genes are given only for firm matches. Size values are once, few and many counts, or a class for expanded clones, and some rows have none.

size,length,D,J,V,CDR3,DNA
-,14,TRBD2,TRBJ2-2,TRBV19,CAIEGRVNTGELFF,TGTGCCATCGAGGGGAGGGTGAACACCGGGGAGCTGTTTTTT
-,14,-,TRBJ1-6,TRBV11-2,CASSLDMADSPLHF,TGTGCCAGCAGCTTAGATATGGCAGATTCACCCCTCCACTTT
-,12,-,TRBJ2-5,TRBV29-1,CSVGPGQETQYF,TGCAGCGTTGGACCGGGGCAAGAGACCCAGTACTTC
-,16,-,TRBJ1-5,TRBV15,CATSRGGQAASRPQHF,TGTGCCACCAGCAGAGGAGGACAAGCCGCCAGCCGGCCCCAGCATTTT
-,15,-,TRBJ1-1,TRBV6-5,CASSRIATGNTEAFF,TGTGCCAGCAGTCGCATCGCCACAGGGAACACTGAAGCTTTCTTT
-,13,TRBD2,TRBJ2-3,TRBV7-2,CASSGGVTDTQYF,TGTGCCAGTAGCGGGGGGGTCACAGATACGCAGTATTTT
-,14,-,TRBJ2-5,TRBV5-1,CASSLEVRGETQYF,TGCGCCAGCAGCTTGGAAGTTCGCGGAGAGACCCAGTACTTC
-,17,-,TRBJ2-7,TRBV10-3,CAISDKSSIPKNYEQYF,TGTGCCATCAGTGATAAGTCTAGCATACCGAAAAACTACGAGCAGTACTTC
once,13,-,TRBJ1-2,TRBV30,CAWRETGFGGYTF,TGTGCCTGGAGAGAAACAGGGTTTGGTGGCTACACCTTC
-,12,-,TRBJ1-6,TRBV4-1,CASSPPRGSLHF,TGCGCCAGCAGCCCCCCTCGTGGTTCCCTCCACTTT